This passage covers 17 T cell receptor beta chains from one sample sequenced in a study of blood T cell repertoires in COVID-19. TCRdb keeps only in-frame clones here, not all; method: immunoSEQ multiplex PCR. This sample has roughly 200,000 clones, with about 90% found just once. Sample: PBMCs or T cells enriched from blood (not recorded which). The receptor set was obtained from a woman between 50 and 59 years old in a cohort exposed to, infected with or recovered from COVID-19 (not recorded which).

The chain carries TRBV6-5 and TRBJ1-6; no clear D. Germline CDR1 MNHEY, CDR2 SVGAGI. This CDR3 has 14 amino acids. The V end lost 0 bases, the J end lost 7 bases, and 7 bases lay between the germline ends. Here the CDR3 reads CASSYSSRNSPLHF. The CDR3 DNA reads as TGTGCCAGCAGTTACTCGAGCAGGAATTCACCCCTCCACTTT.

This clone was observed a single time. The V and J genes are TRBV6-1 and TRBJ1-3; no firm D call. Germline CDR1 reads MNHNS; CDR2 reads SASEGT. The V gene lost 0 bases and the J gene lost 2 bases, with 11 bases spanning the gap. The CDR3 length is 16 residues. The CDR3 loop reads CASSEAWSSAGNTIYF. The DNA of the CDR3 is TGTGCCAGCAGTGAAGCTTGGAGTTCGGCTGGAAACACCATATATTTT.

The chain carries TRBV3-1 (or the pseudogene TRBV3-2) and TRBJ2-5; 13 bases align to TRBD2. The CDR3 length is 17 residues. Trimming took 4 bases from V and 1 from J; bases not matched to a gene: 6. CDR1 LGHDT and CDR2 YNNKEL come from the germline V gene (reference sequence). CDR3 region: CASSPGLAGARQETQYF. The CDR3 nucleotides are TGTGCCAGCAGCCCAGGACTAGCGGGGGCTCGCCAAGAGACCCAGTACTTC.

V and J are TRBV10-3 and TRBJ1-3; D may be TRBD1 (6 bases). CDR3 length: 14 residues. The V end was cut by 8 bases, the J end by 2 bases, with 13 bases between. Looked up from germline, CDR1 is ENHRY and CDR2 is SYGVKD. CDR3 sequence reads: CAIADRHAGNTIYF. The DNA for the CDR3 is TGTGCCATCGCCGACAGGCACGCTGGAAACACCATATATTTT.

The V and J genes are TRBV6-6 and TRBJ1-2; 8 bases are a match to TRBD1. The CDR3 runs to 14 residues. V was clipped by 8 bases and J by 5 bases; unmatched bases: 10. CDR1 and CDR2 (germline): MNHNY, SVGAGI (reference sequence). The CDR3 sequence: CASCNRDRPYGYTF. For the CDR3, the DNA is TGTGCCAGCTGCAACCGGGACAGGCCATATGGCTACACCTTC.

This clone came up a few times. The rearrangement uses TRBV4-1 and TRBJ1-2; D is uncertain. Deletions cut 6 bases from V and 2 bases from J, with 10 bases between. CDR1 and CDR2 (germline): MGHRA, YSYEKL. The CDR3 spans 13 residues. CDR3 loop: CASSPEANYGYTF. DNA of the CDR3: TGCGCCAGCAGTCCTGAGGCGAACTATGGCTACACCTTC.

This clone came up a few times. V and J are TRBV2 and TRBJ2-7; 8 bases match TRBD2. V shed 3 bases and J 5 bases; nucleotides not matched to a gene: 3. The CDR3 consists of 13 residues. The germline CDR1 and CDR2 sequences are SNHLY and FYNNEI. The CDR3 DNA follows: TGTGCCAGCAGTGACGGACTAGCCAACGAGCAGTACTTC. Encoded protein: CASSDGLANEQYF.

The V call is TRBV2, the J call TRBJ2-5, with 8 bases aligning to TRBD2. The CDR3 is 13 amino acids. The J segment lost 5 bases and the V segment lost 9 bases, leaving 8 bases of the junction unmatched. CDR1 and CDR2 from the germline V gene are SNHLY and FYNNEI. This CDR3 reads CASGRGGVETQYF. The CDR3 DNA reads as TGTGCCAGTGGCCGGGGGGGCGTGGAGACCCAGTACTTC. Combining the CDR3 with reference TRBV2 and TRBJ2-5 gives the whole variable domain EPEVTQTPSHQVTQMGQEVILRCVPISNHLYFYWYRQILGQKVEFLVSFYNNEISEKSEIFDDQFSVERPDGSNFTLKIRSTKLEDSAMYFCASGRGGVETQYFGPGTRLLVL.

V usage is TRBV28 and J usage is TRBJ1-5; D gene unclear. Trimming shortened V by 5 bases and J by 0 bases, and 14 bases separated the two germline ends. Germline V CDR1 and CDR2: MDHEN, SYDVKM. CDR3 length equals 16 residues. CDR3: CASSLSDTYSNQPQHF. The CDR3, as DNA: TGTGCCAGCAGTCTATCCGACACCTATAGCAATCAGCCCCAGCATTTT.

CDR3 in amino acids: CASSARRDRPSYEQYF. For the CDR3, the DNA is TGTGCCAGCAGCGCAAGGAGGGACAGGCCGTCCTACGAGCAGTACTTC. The rearrangement uses TRBV7-3 and TRBJ2-7, with 8 bases lining up with TRBD1. Trimming cost V 5 bases and J 1 base; bases outside gene matches: 10. The CDR3 runs 16 residues. Germline CDR1 SGHTA, CDR2 FQGTGA.

The CDR3 DNA is TGTGCCATCAGTGACAACTCCGGGACTACGAATGAAAAACTGTTTTTT. This codes for CAISDNSGTTNEKLFF. V usage is TRBV10-3 and J usage is TRBJ1-4; D may be TRBD1 (5 bases). V lost 3 bases and J 5 bases, leaving 16 bases between the germline ends. Germline values: CDR1 ENHRY, CDR2 SYGVKD. The CDR3 loop spans 16 amino acids.

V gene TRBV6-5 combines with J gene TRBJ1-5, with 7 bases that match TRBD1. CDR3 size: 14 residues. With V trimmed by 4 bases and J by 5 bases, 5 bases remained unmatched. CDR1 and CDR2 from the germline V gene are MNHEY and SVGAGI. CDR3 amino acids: CASSLGGRDQPQHF. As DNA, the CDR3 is TGTGCCAGCAGTTTAGGGGGCCGGGATCAGCCCCAGCATTTT.

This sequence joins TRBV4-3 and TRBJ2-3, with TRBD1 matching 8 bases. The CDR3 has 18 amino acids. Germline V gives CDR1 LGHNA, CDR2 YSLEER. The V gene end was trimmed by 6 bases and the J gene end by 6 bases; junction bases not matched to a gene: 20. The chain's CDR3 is CASSHNFRQGQAVDTQYF. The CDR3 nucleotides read TGCGCCAGCAGTCACAATTTTAGACAGGGGCAGGCCGTGGATACGCAGTATTTT.

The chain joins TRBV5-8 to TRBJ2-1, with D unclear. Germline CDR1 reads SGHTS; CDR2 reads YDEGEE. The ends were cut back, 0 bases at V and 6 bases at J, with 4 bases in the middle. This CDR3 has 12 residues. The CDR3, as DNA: TGTGCCAGCAGCTTGGCCGTCAATGAGCAGTTCTTC. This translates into CASSLAVNEQFF.

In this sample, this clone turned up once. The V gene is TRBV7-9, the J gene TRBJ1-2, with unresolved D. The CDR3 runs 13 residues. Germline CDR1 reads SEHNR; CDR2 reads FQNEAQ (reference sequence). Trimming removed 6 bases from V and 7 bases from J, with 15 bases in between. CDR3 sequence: CASRSWSMRGYTF. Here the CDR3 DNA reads TGTGCCAGCAGGTCTTGGAGTATGCGTGGCTACACCTTC.

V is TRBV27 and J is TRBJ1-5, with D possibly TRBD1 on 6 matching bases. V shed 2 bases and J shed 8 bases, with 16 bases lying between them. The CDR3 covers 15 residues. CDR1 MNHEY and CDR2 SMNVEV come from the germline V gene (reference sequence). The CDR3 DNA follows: TGTGCCAGCAGTTTAGGAGGGGGGGCGGTGGAGCCCCAGCATTTT. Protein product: CASSLGGGAVEPQHF.

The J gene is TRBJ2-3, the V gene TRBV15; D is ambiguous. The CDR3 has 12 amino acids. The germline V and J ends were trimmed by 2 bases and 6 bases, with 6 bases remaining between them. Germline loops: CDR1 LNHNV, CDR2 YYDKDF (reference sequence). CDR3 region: CATSRPRDTQYF. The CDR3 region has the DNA TGTGCCACCAGCAGACCGCGGGATACGCAGTATTTT. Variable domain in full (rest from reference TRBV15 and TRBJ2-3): DAMVIQNPRYQVTQFGKPVTLSCSQTLNHNVMYWYQQKSSQAPKLLFHYYDKDFNNEADTPDNFQSRRPNTSFCFLDIRSPGLGDTAMYLCATSRPRDTQYFGPGTRLTVL.